This T cell receptor (beta chain) was documented in a study of CD8+ T cells in alopecia areata. V gave up 4 bases and J gave up 4 bases, with 13 bases separating them. In germline, CDR1 is GTSNPN, CDR2 SVGIG (reference sequence). CDR3 size: 13 residues. cDNA reverse transcribed from extracted RNA served as the sequencing template. Data came from immunoSEQ multiplex PCR; TCRdb stores just in-frame clones and leaves some out. The sample lists 150,000 to 200,000 clones, less than 70% occurring once. Treatment in this sample: oral pan-JAK inhibitor, 5-10 mg twice daily. Peripheral blood and lesional scalp punch biopsies were taken from alopecia areata patients.

The chain recombines TRBV30 with TRBJ1-1, with no clear D. The sample here was CD4+ T cells sorted from blood, taken at week 4, from a patient treated with tofacitinib. This sequence was found in a human donor with alopecia areata. This CDR3 is CAWNKRVGTEAFF. In nucleotides, the CDR3 is TGTGCCTGGAACAAAAGAGTTGGCACTGAAGCTTTCTTT. Full variable domain (outside the CDR3, taken from reference TRBV30 and TRBJ1-1): SQTIHQWPATLVQPVGSPLSLECTVEGTSNPNLYWYRQAAGRGLQLLFYSVGIGQISSEVPQNLSASRPQDRQFILSSKKLLLSDSGFYLCAWNKRVGTEAFFGQGTRLTVV.